Below, 24 T cell receptor beta chains from the same sample are listed, as sequenced in a study of response to subunit inactivated influenza vaccine (dated by TCRdb to 2016 to 2019). Library construction relied on RT-PCR. The run used an Illumina HiSeq 2500. The public reads were reprocessed in TCRdb via fastp at Q25 and MiXCR, keeping in-frame beta chains. Each record represents a unique CDR3 protein, reported with the most common genes and DNA among its rows. This sample lists 450,000 to 700,000 distinct CDR3 sequences; approximately 15% were detected once. Clones ranked in the top ten supply 11% of the sample. The sample in question was PBMCs from blood, obtained about 11 days after vaccination. The origin of the receptors is a man aged 50-59 years who received an inactivated influenza vaccine. Donor details come from another sample of the same person, matched by shared clones.

This rearrangement joins TRBV27 to TRBJ2-1, with 11 bases identical to TRBD2. The V gene's germline CDR1 is MNHEY and CDR2 SMNVEV (reference sequence). This CDR3 has 16 residues. V gave up 1 base and J gave up 9 bases; unmatched junction bases: 8. The DNA for the CDR3 is TGTGCCAGCAGTTTATTATCTAGCGGGGGGTCCGGTGAGCAGTTCTTC. Protein product: CASSLLSSGGSGEQFF.

The V and J genes are TRBV6-1 and TRBJ2-7, with a possible D match to TRBD1 (6 bases). Germline V gene sequence: CDR1 MNHNS, CDR2 SASEGT. The CDR3 consists of 14 residues. V was pared by 3 bases and J by 0 bases, with 9 bases between. The DNA for the CDR3 is TGTGCCAGCAGTGAGCTCAGGGGCTCCTACGAGCAGTACTTC. Encoded protein: CASSELRGSYEQYF.

This clonotype was counted a few times. The chain carries TRBV6-2 or TRBV6-3 and TRBJ1-1, with a weak D call TRBD1 (6 bases). V was cut by 5 bases and J by 2 bases, with 12 bases left in between. The CDR3 consists of 14 residues. CDR1 MNHEY and CDR2 SVGEGT come from the germline V gene. The DNA for the CDR3 is TGTGCCAGCAGTACATGGACAGTTAACACTGAAGCTTTCTTT. Translation: CASSTWTVNTEAFF.

This clonotype showed up just a few times. The genes are TRBV2 and TRBJ1-1; no reliable D call. V lost 2 bases and J 0 bases, leaving 4 bases between the germline ends. CDR1 and CDR2 (germline): SNHLY, FYNNEI. The CDR3 contains 13 residues. CDR3 protein: CASSEFLNTEAFF. DNA for the CDR3: TGTGCCAGCAGTGAATTTTTGAACACTGAAGCTTTCTTT.

V gene TRBV15 combines with J gene TRBJ2-1; D not resolved. The V gene lost 8 bases and the J gene lost 0 bases, with 8 bases spanning the gap. Germline CDR1 reads LNHNV; CDR2 reads YYDKDF (reference sequence). The CDR3 loop spans 13 amino acids. CDR3 coding DNA: TGTGCCACCGGTGGGCTCTCCTACAATGAGCAGTTCTTC. Translation: CATGGLSYNEQFF.

In regard to this clonotype: A much larger clone is a single base away; this may be a read error. The J gene is TRBJ2-1, the V gene TRBV20-1; the D is unclear. The CDR3 sequence is 14 residues long. Per germline, CDR1 DFQATT and CDR2 SNEGSKA (reference sequence). The CDR3 reads CSARGPKNPNQQFF. CDR3 coding DNA: TGCAGTGCTAGAGGGCCAAAAAACCCCAATCAGCAGTTCTTC.

The rearrangement links TRBV6-6 to TRBJ2-3; D unclear. The CDR3 is made up of 13 amino acids. Germline CDR1 and CDR2: MNHNY and SVGAGI (reference sequence). Trimming took 0 bases from V and 4 from J, leaving 5 bases between them. In DNA form, the CDR3 reads TGTGCCAGCAGTTACTCGCAGGCAGATACGCAGTATTTT. Translation: CASSYSQADTQYF.

The chain joins TRBV7-2 to TRBJ1-6, with D possibly being TRBD1 (5 bases). This CDR3 has 17 amino acids. V lost 5 bases and J lost 7, with 21 bases in between. CDR1 and CDR2 from the germline V gene are SGHTA and FQGNSA. The CDR3 sequence: CASSEGPQGLHNSPLHF. The CDR3 coding sequence is TGTGCCAGCAGCGAAGGACCTCAGGGATTACACAATTCACCCCTCCACTTT.

V is TRBV20-1 and J is TRBJ2-2; D unresolved. Trimming pared 7 bases from V and 0 bases from J, leaving 6 bases between. The CDR3 is made up of 12 amino acids. CDR1 and CDR2 (germline): DFQATT, SNEGSKA (reference sequence). CDR3 in amino acids: CSGPANTGELFF. The CDR3 coding sequence is TGCAGTGGTCCGGCGAACACCGGGGAGCTGTTTTTT.

This clonotype has just a few counts. One end of the junction varies from germline; a read error may be responsible. The chain uses TRBV7-3 and TRBJ2-1, with TRBD2 matching 7 bases. The CDR3 has 15 amino acids. The germline gives CDR1 SGHTA, CDR2 FQGTGA. CDR3 in amino acids: CASSPSGDSFNEQFF. DNA of the CDR3: TGTGCCAGCAGTCCTAGCGGAGACTCCTTCAATGAGCAGTTCTTC.

The rearrangement uses TRBV4-2 and TRBJ2-1; TRBD1 matches 9 bases. With 2 bases clipped from V and 4 bases from J, the junction kept 6 bases outside the gene matches. This CDR3 comprises 16 residues. In germline, CDR1 is LGHNA, CDR2 YNFKEQ. The CDR3 coding sequence is TGTGCCAGCAGCCAACCTTCGGACAGGGGATACAATGAGCAGTTCTTC. Translation gives CASSQPSDRGYNEQFF.

The J gene is TRBJ2-7, the V gene TRBV10-3; a weak D match, TRBD2 (7 bases). Germline values: CDR1 ENHRY, CDR2 SYGVKD. V lost 8 bases to trimming and J lost 4 bases, with 18 bases between them. The CDR3 is made up of 14 amino acids. The CDR3 DNA reads TGTGCCATCCGCGAACAGGGAGGGGTGTACGAGCAGTACTTC. Encoded protein: CAIREQGGVYEQYF.

This clonotype was picked up many times. The rearrangement uses TRBV29-1 and TRBJ2-1; 14 positions agree with TRBD2. V shed 5 bases and J 7 bases; nucleotides not matched to a gene: 7. Germline CDR1 SQVTM, CDR2 ANQGSEA. The CDR3 is made up of 15 amino acids. The CDR3 nucleotides are TGCAGCGTTCGTGGGACTAGCGGGAGTACAAATGAGCAGTTCTTC. Translated, it gives CSVRGTSGSTNEQFF.

The V gene is TRBV6-5, the J gene TRBJ2-1; TRBD2 might be the D (6 bases). V dropped 0 bases and J dropped 4 bases, with 13 bases sitting between them. The germline CDR1 and CDR2 sequences are MNHEY and SVGAGI. The CDR3 is made up of 16 amino acids. In DNA form, the CDR3 reads TGTGCCAGCAGTTACTCGATTACGGGAGCGTACAATGAGCAGTTCTTC. Protein sequence: CASSYSITGAYNEQFF.

The V gene is TRBV14, the J gene TRBJ1-6, with unresolved D. Germline CDR1 reads SGHDN; CDR2 reads FVKESK. Trimming took 0 bases from V and 11 from J, leaving 11 bases between them. This CDR3 has 14 residues. The CDR3 sequence is CASSQEGQSTPLHF. CDR3 coding DNA: TGTGCCAGCAGCCAAGAAGGTCAGTCTACACCCCTCCACTTT.

The J gene is TRBJ2-3, the V gene TRBV3-1, with D perhaps TRBD2 (5 bases). CDR1 is LGHDT, CDR2 YNNKEL, per germline (reference sequence). The CDR3 is made up of 15 amino acids. Trimming took off 4 bases at V and 5 bases at J, with 16 bases between the two ends. CDR3 sequence reads: CASSRQLSVGDTQYF. The CDR3 coding sequence is TGTGCCAGCAGCCGGCAGCTTAGCGTGGGAGATACGCAGTATTTT.

This clonotype came up a few times. The rearrangement uses TRBV29-1 and TRBJ2-3, with TRBD2 matching over 10 bases. Per the germline V gene, CDR1 is SQVTM and CDR2 is ANQGSEA. Trimming at V came to 4 bases and at J to 1 base, leaving 14 bases not matched to a gene. This CDR3 has 18 residues. CDR3 DNA sequence: TGCAGCGTTGGAGGACTAGCGGAGCCCTATAGTGGCACAGATACGCAGTATTTT. Amino acids: CSVGGLAEPYSGTDTQYF.

The CDR3 DNA is TGTGCCAGCAGCCCGGGACTGTCCCGGGATTCGGCCTACAATGAGCAGTTCTTC. Translated: CASSPGLSRDSAYNEQFF. V is TRBV11-2 and J is TRBJ2-1; TRBD2 is a possible D gene (6 bases). Trimming removed 5 bases at V and 2 bases at J, with 22 bases between. Germline V CDR1 and CDR2: SGHAT, FQNNGV. This CDR3 is built from 18 residues.

This clonotype appeared a few times. The rearrangement joins TRBV7-2 to TRBJ2-6; D unclear. Germline V gives CDR1 SGHTA, CDR2 FQGNSA. The CDR3 length is 17 residues. Trimming removed 0 bases from V and 0 bases from J, with 9 bases in between. The CDR3 DNA is TGTGCCAGCAGCTTAGCGCCTCGACACTCTGGGGCCAACGTCCTGACTTTC. This gives the protein CASSLAPRHSGANVLTF.

Only a few counts were recorded for this clonotype. This rearrangement joins TRBV28 to TRBJ2-5; TRBD2 matches at 8 bases. This CDR3 comprises 15 residues. The V segment lost 7 bases and the J segment 4 bases; nucleotides outside the gene matches: 11. CDR1 and CDR2 from the germline V gene are MDHEN and SYDVKM. The CDR3 sequence: CASKQGGSGIETQYF. The CDR3 nucleotides are TGTGCCAGCAAGCAAGGTGGTAGCGGGATAGAGACCCAGTACTTC.

This clonotype was observed a handful of times. The genes are TRBV20-1 and TRBJ2-7, with D possibly TRBD2 on 5 matching bases. The V and J ends lost 3 bases and 7 bases respectively, with 10 bases between them. Germline V CDR1 and CDR2: DFQATT, SNEGSKA (reference sequence). The CDR3 is made up of 11 amino acids. The CDR3 nucleotides read TGCAGTGCTAGCCTAGCTCTGGAGCAGTACTTC. Translating gives CSASLALEQYF.

Many counts were recorded for this clonotype. CDR3 residues: CASSLLSTGGNTQYF. The CDR3, as DNA: TGTGCCAGCAGCTTACTCTCCACAGGGGGGAACACCCAGTACTTC. The V gene is TRBV5-5, the J gene TRBJ2-5; TRBD1 matches at 8 bases. The CDR3 contains 15 residues. In germline, CDR1 is SGHKS, CDR2 YYEKEE (reference sequence). V lost 2 bases to trimming and J lost 8 bases; unmatched junction nucleotides: 11.

This clonotype was detected only a few times. CDR3: CASSPLGGGQPQHF. The DNA for the CDR3 is TGCGCCAGCAGCCCCCTCGGGGGCGGTCAGCCCCAGCATTTT. The rearrangement links TRBV4-1 to TRBJ1-5, with D perhaps matching TRBD1 (6 bases). Per germline, CDR1 MGHRA and CDR2 YSYEKL. The CDR3 runs 14 residues. V was trimmed by 4 bases and J by 6 bases, leaving 13 bases between them.

This clonotype was observed a handful of times. V gene TRBV28 combines with J gene TRBJ2-1; 7 bases fit TRBD2. Unmatched junction bases numbered 14, after V lost 7 bases and J lost 8 bases. From germline, CDR1 is MDHEN and CDR2 SYDVKM. This CDR3 is 15 amino acids long. The CDR3 loop is CASIKTSRRGHEQFF. CDR3 nucleotides: TGTGCCAGCATAAAGACTAGCAGGAGGGGCCATGAGCAGTTCTTC.